These 25 T cell receptor beta chains share one sample of origin, sequenced in a study of early T cells in non-severe SARS-CoV-2 infection (dated by TCRdb to the early 2020s). Receptor libraries were prepared by 5' RACE. Sequencing relied on a NextSeq 500. TCRdb trimmed the raw reads at Q25, called clones with MiXCR and kept productive beta chains. Rows with one shared CDR3 protein collapse into an entry with the most common genes and DNA. Counted in this sample were fewer than 100,000 distinct CDR3 sequences; 9.5% to 15% of them appeared once. The ten largest make up around 3.5% of the sample. Sample: whole blood. The source of these receptors is an adult who was a healthcare worker with PCR-confirmed SARS-CoV-2 infection or an uninfected control (not recorded which).

This clonotype was observed at least ten times. This chain joins TRBV28 and TRBJ2-7; the match to TRBD1 covers 9 bases. The CDR3 extends over 15 amino acids. The ends lost 6 bases at V and 0 bases at J; junction bases unmatched: 6. Looked up from germline, CDR1 is MDHEN and CDR2 is SYDVKM. This chain's CDR3 is CASSLQGAPSYEQYF. CDR3 in DNA: TGTGCCAGCAGCCTACAGGGGGCTCCCTCCTACGAGCAGTACTTC.

The chain joins TRBV15 to TRBJ1-6, with TRBD1 matching over 7 bases. The CDR3 consists of 15 residues. From germline, CDR1 is LNHNV and CDR2 YYDKDF (reference sequence). Trimming cost V 2 bases and J 10 bases; bases outside gene matches: 8. The CDR3 DNA sequence: TGTGCCACCAGCAGATATCTGGCAGGGGGATCACCCCTCCACTTT. It is translated as CATSRYLAGGSPLHF.

The V gene is TRBV18, the J gene TRBJ2-1; unclear D gene. Germline assignment: CDR1 KGHSH and CDR2 LQKENI. The CDR3 covers 14 residues. V shed 4 bases and J shed 0 bases, with 7 bases lying between them. The CDR3: CASSRRSSYNEQFF. CDR3 nucleotides: TGTGCCAGCTCACGCAGAAGCTCCTACAATGAGCAGTTCTTC.

V and J are TRBV29-1 and TRBJ2-5; 11 nucleotides line up with TRBD2. The CDR3 covers 14 residues. V shed 6 bases, J shed 2 bases, and the junction held 5 bases outside the gene matches. The germline CDR1 and CDR2 sequences are SQVTM and ANQGSEA. The CDR3 reads CSVRGLAAQETQYF. The CDR3 nucleotides read TGCAGCGTGAGGGGACTAGCGGCACAAGAGACCCAGTACTTC.

This clonotype was seen many times. The chain has TRBV6-2 or TRBV6-3 and TRBJ2-7; 8 positions agree with TRBD2. The CDR3 runs 14 residues. With 2 bases clipped from V and 4 bases from J, the junction kept 4 bases outside the gene matches. CDR1 is MNHEY and CDR2 is SVGEGT in the germline V gene. CDR3 amino acids: CASSYGGRSYEQYF. CDR3 sequence (DNA): TGTGCCAGCAGTTACGGCGGGAGGAGTTACGAGCAGTACTTC.

About this clonotype: It may be a read error: a sequence one base away is much more abundant. The chain links TRBV7-2 to TRBJ2-2; 14 positions agree with TRBD2. The germline V gene has CDR1 SGHTA and CDR2 FQGNSA. CDR3 size: 18 residues. V lost 1 base, J lost 4 bases, and 5 bases stayed unmatched. The DNA of the CDR3 is TGTGCCAGCAGCTTAGGACTAGCGGGAGGGTCGACCACCGGGGAGCTGTTTTTT. Translation: CASSLGLAGGSTTGELFF.

The V gene is TRBV28, the J gene TRBJ2-1; TRBD2 might be the D (7 bases). V was trimmed by 6 bases and J by 1 base, leaving 13 bases between them. Germline V gene data show CDR1 as MDHEN and CDR2 as SYDVKM. The CDR3 consists of 15 residues. CDR3 loop: CASSRGAVSYNEQFF. CDR3 nucleotide sequence: TGTGCCAGCAGCCGGGGGGCCGTATCCTACAATGAGCAGTTCTTC. The entire variable domain, with the rest obtained from reference TRBV28 and TRBJ2-1, is as follows: DVKVTQSSRYLVKRTGEKVFLECVQDMDHENMFWYRQDPGLGLRLIYFSYDVKMKEKGDIPEGYSVSREKKERFSLILESASTNQTSMYLCASSRGAVSYNEQFFGPGTRLTVL.

Worth noting for this clonotype: A single base separates this from a much larger clone, so it may be a read error. The rearrangement joins TRBV28 to TRBJ2-7, with 7 nucleotides matching TRBD1. V shed 5 bases and J 3 bases; nucleotides not matched to a gene: 1. Germline V gene data show CDR1 as MDHEN and CDR2 as SYDVKM. The CDR3 covers 12 residues. The CDR3 sequence is CASSQGDYEQYF. The CDR3 coding sequence is TGTGCCAGCAGTCAGGGGGACTACGAGCAGTACTTC.

The chain couples TRBV9 to TRBJ2-7, with D tentatively TRBD2 (6 bases). V was clipped by 0 bases and J by 3 bases, with 13 bases between them. The CDR3 sequence is 15 residues long. The germline CDR1 and CDR2 sequences are SGDLS and YYNGEE. The CDR3 DNA reads TGTGCCAGCAGCGTAGCTGGGACTTGCGGCTACGAGCAGTACTTC. Translated: CASSVAGTCGYEQYF.

In its sample, this clonotype was seen many times. The CDR3 DNA reads TGCAGCGTTGAAGAGTGGCGAGGGGAAGGCTACGAGCAGTACTTC. Translated: CSVEEWRGEGYEQYF. The gene calls are TRBV29-1 and TRBJ2-7, with D perhaps matching TRBD1 or TRBD2 (5 bases each). From germline, CDR1 is SQVTM and CDR2 ANQGSEA. The V end lost 0 bases, the J end lost 3 bases, and 15 bases lay between the germline ends. The CDR3 extends over 15 amino acids.

This clonotype occurred many times. The rearrangement uses TRBV5-4 and TRBJ2-7; D is perhaps TRBD1 or TRBD2 (6 bases each). Per the germline V gene, CDR1 is SGHNT and CDR2 is YYREEE (reference sequence). The length of the CDR3 is 12 residues. The V gene lost 4 bases and the J gene lost 2 bases, with 7 bases spanning the gap. CDR3 bases: TGTGCCAGCAGCGGGGGGCCCTACGAGCAGTACTTC. This translates into CASSGGPYEQYF.

This clonotype has ten or more counts. The genes are TRBV12-3 or TRBV12-4 and TRBJ2-7, with 13 bases matching TRBD2. The V segment lost 5 bases and the J segment 8 bases; nucleotides outside the gene matches: 9. The CDR3 covers 15 residues. The DNA of the CDR3 is TGTGCCAGCAGTCCACCGGGACTAGCGGGACTGCAGCAGTACTTC. Translation gives CASSPPGLAGLQQYF.

This clonotype was seen repeatedly, ten times or more. The V call is TRBV27, the J call TRBJ2-5, with 8 bases aligning to TRBD2. Germline V gene data show CDR1 as MNHEY and CDR2 as SMNVEV (reference sequence). The CDR3 is 13 residues long. The trim removed 2 bases at V and 7 bases at J, leaving 3 bases unmatched. This CDR3 is CASSLNGRGTQYF. The CDR3 bases are TGTGCCAGCAGTTTAAACGGGAGGGGGACCCAGTACTTC.

This clonotype was recorded a few times. J is TRBJ2-7 and V is TRBV11-2; the D is unclear. Germline loops: CDR1 SGHAT, CDR2 FQNNGV. The CDR3 spans 15 residues. V lost 3 bases and J 3 bases, leaving 15 bases between the germline ends. CDR3 sequence (DNA): TGTGCCAGCAGCTTGATACTTGTGGGCAGCTACGAGCAGTACTTC. This encodes CASSLILVGSYEQYF.

This clonotype was picked up a small number of times. The rearrangement joins TRBV10-3 to TRBJ1-1; D gene uncertain. The CDR3 spans 11 residues. The germline V gene has CDR1 ENHRY and CDR2 SYGVKD. The V gene lost 0 bases and the J gene lost 10 bases, with 6 bases spanning the gap. This chain's CDR3 is CAISESGRAFF. The CDR3 coding sequence is TGTGCCATCAGTGAGTCTGGAAGAGCTTTCTTT.

There are many counts of this clonotype. The rearrangement joins TRBV3-1 to TRBJ2-7; D may be TRBD1 (6 bases). Trimming pared 6 bases from V and 4 bases from J, leaving 7 bases between. This CDR3 comprises 11 residues. The germline CDR1 and CDR2 sequences are LGHDT and YNNKEL (reference sequence). The CDR3 loop reads CASSQGYEQYF. The DNA of the CDR3 is TGTGCCAGCAGTCAGGGGTACGAGCAGTACTTC.

In its sample, this clonotype was seen many times. The rearrangement uses TRBV19 and TRBJ2-2; either TRBD1 or TRBD2 may fit D (6 bases each). The germline CDR1 and CDR2 sequences are LNHDA and SQIVND (reference sequence). Deletions cut 7 bases from V and 5 bases from J, with 14 bases between. The CDR3 has 14 amino acids. The CDR3 DNA reads as TGTGCCAGTATCCCCAGGGGAGGTACCGGGGAGCTGTTTTTT. Translated, it gives CASIPRGGTGELFF.

This clonotype came up a few times. The V call is TRBV5-1, the J call TRBJ2-7; TRBD1 matches at 12 bases. CDR1 and CDR2 (germline): SGHRS, YFSETQ. The CDR3 runs 19 residues. With V trimmed by 0 bases and J by 0 bases, 10 bases remained unmatched. The CDR3 loop reads CASSLAPGQGALFSYEQYF. The CDR3 DNA sequence: TGCGCCAGCAGCTTGGCACCGGGACAGGGGGCGCTTTTCTCCTACGAGCAGTACTTC.

This clonotype was recorded many times. The rearrangement joins TRBV9 to TRBJ2-1; 10 nucleotides agree with TRBD2. The ends lost 4 bases at V and 4 bases at J; junction bases unmatched: 20. The CDR3 runs 20 residues. Germline loops: CDR1 SGDLS, CDR2 YYNGEE. CDR3 nucleotide sequence: TGTGCCAGCAGCCCACACCGGACTGGAGCGGGAGGGATAAGGTACAATGAGCAGTTCTTC. This translates into CASSPHRTGAGGIRYNEQFF.

This clonotype was recorded at least ten times. V gene TRBV7-9 combines with J gene TRBJ1-1, with D possibly TRBD1 on 5 matching bases. V was clipped by 4 bases and J by 3 bases, with 12 bases between them. Germline CDR1 and CDR2: SEHNR and FQNEAQ (reference sequence). This CDR3 comprises 14 residues. The CDR3 nucleotides are TGTGCCAGCAGCTCAACGGGGGTTTACACTGAAGCTTTCTTT. This translates into CASSSTGVYTEAFF.

The V call is TRBV19, the J call TRBJ2-7, with 8 bases lining up with TRBD2. Per germline, CDR1 LNHDA and CDR2 SQIVND (reference sequence). The CDR3 is made up of 15 amino acids. The ends lost 5 bases at V and 2 bases at J; junction bases unmatched: 8. In DNA, the CDR3 is TGTGCCAGTAGTTTCGGTAGCGGGAATGCCTACGAGCAGTACTTC. It translates to CASSFGSGNAYEQYF.

Many counts were recorded for this clonotype. The CDR3 loop reads CSASGGSTWGELFF. Written as DNA, the CDR3 is TGCAGTGCTAGTGGTGGGAGCACATGGGGGGAGCTGTTTTTT. The chain carries TRBV20-1 and TRBJ2-2; tentative D call: TRBD2 (5 bases). The CDR3 loop spans 14 amino acids. The V and J ends lost 3 bases and 8 bases respectively, with 16 bases between them. Germline V gene lookup returns CDR1 DFQATT and CDR2 SNEGSKA (reference sequence).

This chain joins TRBV7-9 and TRBJ2-3, with no clear D. This CDR3 has 12 amino acids. V lost 4 bases to trimming and J lost 5 bases, with 7 bases between them. Germline assignment: CDR1 SEHNR and CDR2 FQNEAQ (reference sequence). The CDR3 protein is CASSSRVDTQYF. The CDR3 DNA follows: TGTGCCAGCAGCTCACGGGTAGATACGCAGTATTTT.

In its sample, this clonotype was seen many times. V usage is TRBV28 and J usage is TRBJ2-7; 9 nucleotides match TRBD1. This CDR3 comprises 14 residues. Germline V CDR1 and CDR2: MDHEN, SYDVKM. V dropped 3 bases and J dropped 7; count of bases not matched to a gene: 7. CDR3 coding DNA: TGTGCCAGCAGTTTGATACAGGGGGCGAGAGAGCAGTACTTC. This sequence encodes CASSLIQGAREQYF.

In regard to this clonotype: A read error may explain this, as a much larger clone is one base away. The V call is TRBV6-5, the J call TRBJ2-3; the D is unclear. The CDR3 runs 15 residues. The germline V and J ends were trimmed by 4 bases and 3 bases, with 14 bases remaining between them. The germline V gene has CDR1 MNHEY and CDR2 SVGAGI. The CDR3 loop reads CASSSLRSLTDTQYF. CDR3 nucleotides: TGTGCCAGCAGTTCCCTTCGAAGTTTAACAGATACGCAGTATTTT.